One sample yielded the 28 T cell receptor beta chains listed below, sequenced in a study of vaccination and CD4 T cells after COVID-19. The treatment was: roughly 11-day PBMC culture with coronavirus spike peptide pools or control peptides (ViraFEST assay). Antigen specificity for these receptors is unknown. The Oncomine TCR Beta short-read assay was applied to DNA of cultured CD4+ T cells. TCRdb recomputed calls from the PCR reads with MiXCR, one row per CDR3 protein. The sample shows approximately 17,000 distinct CDR3 sequences, nearly 55% of them seen only once. Sequences were derived from CD4+ T cells from blood, cultured in vitro, sampled before SARS-CoV-2 vaccination. The origin of the receptors is a human donor who had recovered from COVID-19.

This chain connects TRBV7-9 to TRBJ2-3; 7 nucleotides line up with TRBD2. In germline, CDR1 is SEHNR, CDR2 FQNEAQ (reference sequence). The CDR3 spans 15 residues. V trimming: 6 bases; J trimming: 4 bases; junction bases outside the gene matches: 10. This chain's CDR3 is CASSRTGAGADTQYF. The CDR3 nucleotides are TGTGCCAGCAGTCGAACCGGGGCGGGAGCAGATACGCAGTATTTT.

The genes are TRBV27 and TRBJ1-1; 11 bases are a match to TRBD1. Germline trimming cut 4 bases from V and 5 bases from J; bases unmatched to any gene: 3. Germline values: CDR1 MNHEY, CDR2 SMNVEV (reference sequence). The CDR3 loop spans 14 amino acids. The CDR3 is CASSWDRGSTEAFF. In DNA, the CDR3 is TGTGCCAGCAGTTGGGACAGGGGGTCTACTGAAGCTTTCTTT.

The chain uses TRBV6-1 and TRBJ2-1; 10 nucleotides align to TRBD1. The CDR3 is 15 residues long. The ends lost 5 bases at V and 5 bases at J; junction bases unmatched: 6. Germline CDR1 MNHNS, CDR2 SASEGT. CDR3: CASSKPGTGDNEQFF. CDR3 DNA sequence: TGTGCCAGCAGTAAACCCGGGACAGGGGACAATGAGCAGTTCTTC.

This sequence joins TRBV28 and TRBJ2-1; D remains ambiguous. In germline, CDR1 is MDHEN, CDR2 SYDVKM. The CDR3 runs 14 residues. V gave up 7 bases and J gave up 3 bases, with 13 bases separating them. CDR3 residues: CASTLNSFYNEQFF. Here the CDR3 DNA reads TGTGCCAGCACCCTCAATTCCTTCTACAATGAGCAGTTCTTC. The variable domain in full, with the rest retrieved from reference TRBV28 and TRBJ2-1, is DVKVTQSSRYLVKRTGEKVFLECVQDMDHENMFWYRQDPGLGLRLIYFSYDVKMKEKGDIPEGYSVSREKKERFSLILESASTNQTSMYLCASTLNSFYNEQFFGPGTRLTVL.

There are a few counts of this clonotype. The J gene is TRBJ2-7, the V gene TRBV15, with a possible D match to TRBD2 (6 bases). The germline CDR1 and CDR2 sequences are LNHNV and YYDKDF (reference sequence). V was shortened by 8 bases and J by 3 bases, with 14 bases between the two germline ends. The CDR3 sequence is 13 residues long. The CDR3 region has the DNA TGTGCCACCGGACCGACGGGGGTCTACGAGCAGTACTTC. Encoded protein: CATGPTGVYEQYF.

The chain combines TRBV28 with TRBJ2-2, with D perhaps being TRBD1 or TRBD2 (5 bases each). Trimming shortened V by 7 bases and J by 5 bases, and 14 bases separated the two germline ends. Germline V lookup: CDR1 MDHEN, CDR2 SYDVKM. This CDR3 spans 14 amino acids. The CDR3 bases are TGTGCCAGCATCCCGGGGCAGCGAACCGGGGAGCTGTTTTTT. This encodes CASIPGQRTGELFF.

This chain joins TRBV19 and TRBJ2-1, with 9 positions matching TRBD2. Germline V lookup: CDR1 LNHDA, CDR2 SQIVND (reference sequence). The trim removed 1 base at V and 0 bases at J, leaving 10 bases unmatched. This CDR3 contains 19 residues. CDR3 DNA: TGTGCCAGTAGTATAGGTGGGGCTAGCGGGACGAGCTCCTACAATGAGCAGTTCTTC. It encodes CASSIGGASGTSSYNEQFF.

DNA of the CDR3: TGTGCCAGCAGTGAACAAGGGGACAGGGTTGAGACCCAGTACTTC. Translated: CASSEQGDRVETQYF. This chain joins TRBV6-1 and TRBJ2-5; 9 bases are shared with TRBD1. V lost 2 bases and J lost 5; bases outside the gene matches: 6. In germline, CDR1 is MNHNS, CDR2 SASEGT. This CDR3 is built from 15 residues.

The table lists this clonotype with a few counts. The rearrangement links TRBV19 to TRBJ1-5, with D uncertain. The CDR3 spans 12 residues. V dropped 3 bases and J dropped 6 bases, with 6 bases sitting between them. Germline CDR1 and CDR2: LNHDA and SQIVND (reference sequence). The CDR3 here is CASSIQVQPQHF. The CDR3 region has the DNA TGTGCCAGTAGTATCCAGGTTCAGCCCCAGCATTTT.

This clonotype was recorded a few times. CDR3 in DNA: TGTGCCAGCAGTGAAAGCGGGACAGGGCCTGGCTACACCTTC. Amino acid sequence: CASSESGTGPGYTF. The genes are TRBV6-1 and TRBJ1-2, with 9 nucleotides matching TRBD1. Germline CDR1 and CDR2: MNHNS and SASEGT. The J segment lost 7 bases and the V segment lost 2 bases, leaving 5 bases of the junction unmatched. CDR3 length equals 14 residues.

This clonotype has a handful of counts. The chain combines TRBV6-1 with TRBJ1-1, with a possible D match to TRBD1 (5 bases). In germline, CDR1 is MNHNS, CDR2 SASEGT. The V end was cut by 7 bases, the J end by 7 bases, with 16 bases between. The CDR3 consists of 13 residues. In DNA, the CDR3 is TGTGCCAGCATAAAAGTGGGGGACGGTGAAGCTTTCTTT. Residues: CASIKVGDGEAFF.

The chain employs TRBV11-2 and TRBJ1-1; 7 bases line up with TRBD1. The CDR3 has 15 residues. Unmatched junction bases numbered 10, after V lost 5 bases and J lost 4 bases. Germline V gene sequence: CDR1 SGHAT, CDR2 FQNNGV. CDR3 nucleotide sequence: TGTGCCAGCAGCCCCGTTACGACAGGGAGCACTGAAGCTTTCTTT. Its translation: CASSPVTTGSTEAFF.

The chain uses TRBV28 and TRBJ1-6; a weak D match, TRBD1 (5 bases). Germline CDR1 MDHEN, CDR2 SYDVKM. V was trimmed by 6 bases and J by 9 bases, leaving 12 bases between them. The CDR3 runs 13 residues. CDR3 nucleotides: TGTGCCAGCAGCGACCCGGGGCGTTCACCCCTCCACTTT. Residues: CASSDPGRSPLHF.

This clonotype was detected only a few times. CDR3 protein: CSASGTGNQPQHF. DNA for the CDR3: TGCAGTGCTAGTGGGACAGGCAATCAGCCCCAGCATTTT. The chain recombines TRBV20-1 with TRBJ1-5; 7 nucleotides agree with TRBD1. Unmatched junction bases numbered 1, after V lost 3 bases and J lost 2 bases. The germline CDR1 and CDR2 sequences are DFQATT and SNEGSKA (reference sequence). This CDR3 is built from 13 residues.

The count of this clonotype is one. V gene TRBV7-2 combines with J gene TRBJ2-3; TRBD2 agrees at 8 bases. This CDR3 spans 14 amino acids. The germline V gene has CDR1 SGHTA and CDR2 FQGNSA. Trimming removed 4 bases from V and 4 bases from J; junction bases left unmatched: 4. The CDR3 bases are TGTGCCAGCAGCTCTCCGGGAGGGTCAGATACGCAGTATTTT. This gives the protein CASSSPGGSDTQYF.

The chain joins TRBV20-1 to TRBJ2-3, with a possible D match to TRBD2 (5 bases). The CDR3 spans 14 residues. Germline lookup yields CDR1 DFQATT and CDR2 SNEGSKA (reference sequence). V lost 5 bases and J lost 2, with 14 bases in between. Written as DNA, the CDR3 is TGCAGTGCTCGACTACATTCAACCACAGATACGCAGTATTTT. Translated, it gives CSARLHSTTDTQYF.

This chain links TRBV7-9 with TRBJ1-2, with D possibly being TRBD1 (6 bases). CDR1 is SEHNR and CDR2 is FQNEAQ in the germline V gene (reference sequence). CDR3 size: 12 residues. V was shortened by 4 bases and J by 6 bases, with 9 bases between the two germline ends. The CDR3 DNA is TGTGCCAGCAGCTGGGGGCGCGATGGCTACACCTTC. Protein: CASSWGRDGYTF.

This clonotype showed up just once. This chain joins TRBV6-5 and TRBJ2-7; D is uncertain. CDR3 size: 12 residues. Between the trimmed V and J ends, which lost 4 bases and 2 bases, there was a span of 6 bases. CDR1 MNHEY and CDR2 SVGAGI come from the germline V gene. The CDR3 region is CASSSYAYEQYF. The CDR3 region has the DNA TGTGCCAGCAGTTCCTACGCCTACGAGCAGTACTTC.

This clonotype was observed a handful of times. This chain connects TRBV19 to TRBJ1-6; TRBD1 aligns across 7 bases. J lost 7 bases, V lost 7 bases, and 10 bases had no gene match. Germline values: CDR1 LNHDA, CDR2 SQIVND (reference sequence). The CDR3 sequence is 15 residues long. This CDR3 is CASTEQGQSNSPLHF. The CDR3 DNA sequence: TGTGCCAGTACCGAACAGGGACAGAGCAATTCACCCCTCCACTTT.

This chain connects TRBV7-9 to TRBJ2-5; D unresolved. CDR3 length: 13 amino acids. The ends were cut back, 3 bases at V and 2 bases at J, with 7 bases in the middle. Per the germline V gene, CDR1 is SEHNR and CDR2 is FQNEAQ (reference sequence). The CDR3 bases are TGTGCCAGCAGCTTTAGGGAACAAGAGACCCAGTACTTC. It translates to CASSFREQETQYF.

CDR3 coding DNA: TGTGCCAGCAGTGGATACAGGGGGCCCTACAATGAGCAGTTCTTC. Translation: CASSGYRGPYNEQFF. The rearrangement joins TRBV2 to TRBJ2-1; 9 nucleotides agree with TRBD1. J gave up 2 bases and V 4 bases, and 3 bases lay outside the gene matches. The CDR3 has 15 amino acids. Germline CDR1 SNHLY, CDR2 FYNNEI.

The V and J genes are TRBV2 and TRBJ2-7; TRBD2 aligns across 7 bases. V was clipped by 3 bases and J by 2 bases; unmatched bases: 10. In germline, CDR1 is SNHLY, CDR2 FYNNEI. The CDR3 contains 16 residues. As DNA, the CDR3 is TGTGCCAGCAGTGAGTTGACTAGCTCGGGGCCCTACGAGCAGTACTTC. Amino acid sequence: CASSELTSSGPYEQYF.

The V and J genes are TRBV5-4 and TRBJ2-5; 8 bases are a match to TRBD2. The CDR3 spans 15 residues. Per the germline V gene, CDR1 is SGHNT and CDR2 is YYREEE (reference sequence). Trimming cost V 2 bases and J 7 bases; bases outside gene matches: 10. Here the CDR3 reads CASSFSGTGQRTQYF. The CDR3 DNA reads TGTGCCAGCAGCTTTAGCGGGACGGGCCAAAGGACCCAGTACTTC.

The chain employs TRBV6-4 and TRBJ2-1; D possibly corresponds to TRBD1 (6 bases). V was clipped by 0 bases and J by 3 bases, with 12 bases between them. This CDR3 contains 16 residues. The germline gives CDR1 MRHNA, CDR2 SNTAGT. The CDR3 loop is CASSDSWGRDYNEQFF. The CDR3 DNA reads TGTGCCAGCAGTGACTCCTGGGGGCGCGACTACAATGAGCAGTTCTTC.

The CDR3 region has the DNA TGCAGTGCTAGAGATCTGACCTACACTGAAGCTTTCTTT. Translating gives CSARDLTYTEAFF. The gene calls are TRBV20-1 and TRBJ1-1; D unclear. The CDR3 is 13 amino acids. Germline CDR1 is DFQATT and CDR2 is SNEGSKA (reference sequence). Trimming cost V 0 bases and J 3 bases, with 8 bases left between them.

This clonotype was recorded a few times. CDR3 nucleotide sequence: TGTGCCAGCAGGGATCACACCGGGGAGCTGTTTTTT. It is translated as CASRDHTGELFF. J is TRBJ2-2 and V is TRBV2; unclear D gene. V was cut by 6 bases and J by 3 bases, with 5 bases left in between. The CDR3 consists of 12 residues. CDR1 and CDR2 (germline): SNHLY, FYNNEI. Together with reference TRBV2 and TRBJ2-2, the CDR3 gives the full variable domain: EPEVTQTPSHQVTQMGQEVILRCVPISNHLYFYWYRQILGQKVEFLVSFYNNEISEKSEIFDDQFSVERPDGSNFTLKIRSTKLEDSAMYFCASRDHTGELFFGEGSRLTVL.

The V call is TRBV18, the J call TRBJ2-1, with 9 bases identical to TRBD2. Germline CDR1 KGHSH, CDR2 LQKENI. CDR3 length equals 15 residues. The V and J ends lost 2 bases and 7 bases, in that order; junction bases with no gene match: 6. Here the CDR3 reads CASSPRGLAGNEQFF. The CDR3 DNA is TGTGCCAGCTCACCAAGGGGGCTAGCGGGGAATGAGCAGTTCTTC.

V and J are TRBV10-3 and TRBJ2-3, with a weak D call TRBD1 (6 bases). Germline V gives CDR1 ENHRY, CDR2 SYGVKD. The germline V and J ends were trimmed by 10 bases and 0 bases, with 11 bases remaining between them. This CDR3 spans 13 amino acids. CDR3 coding DNA: TGTGCCACAAGGGACACGAGCACAGATACGCAGTATTTT. Its translation: CATRDTSTDTQYF.